A selection of T cell receptor beta chains follows, all from one sample in a study of cytomegalovirus exposure and HLA in healthy donors. Method: immunoSEQ multiplex PCR; TCRdb's copy keeps in-frame clones and lacks some. The sample contains some 85,000 clones, 76% of which appear only once. What was sequenced was PBMCs. The source of these receptors is a male donor in good health and CMV-seronegative. Both conserved end residues are part of each CDR3. Each record gives: J gene, V gene, D gene, CDR3 protein. D genes are given only for firm matches.

J gene: TRBJ1-2; V gene: TRBV7-8; D gene: TRBD1; CDR3 protein: CASSLREGAAGYTF
J gene: TRBJ2-4; V gene: TRBV5-1; D gene: TRBD2; CDR3 protein: CASSPTSGRTLASIIAKNIQYF
J gene: TRBJ2-1; V gene: TRBV11-3; D gene: -; CDR3 protein: CASQAVRGSEQFF
J gene: TRBJ2-2; V gene: TRBV11-3; D gene: TRBD1; CDR3 protein: CASSWGQGGFTGELFF
J gene: TRBJ1-2; V gene: TRBV7-2; D gene: -; CDR3 protein: CASSSIMRGPNYGYTF
J gene: TRBJ2-7; V gene: TRBV10-3; D gene: TRBD2; CDR3 protein: CAISPAGGTYEQYF
J gene: TRBJ1-1; V gene: TRBV5-1; D gene: -; CDR3 protein: CASSLDRANTEAFF
J gene: TRBJ2-5; V gene: TRBV9; D gene: TRBD2; CDR3 protein: CASSGGGTGSETQYF
J gene: TRBJ2-7; V gene: TRBV7-2; D gene: TRBD2; CDR3 protein: CASSFPAGGQYF
J gene: TRBJ1-4; V gene: TRBV11-2; D gene: -; CDR3 protein: CASSLALAWEGGEKLFF
J gene: TRBJ1-2; V gene: TRBV25-1; D gene: TRBD1; CDR3 protein: CASSEARTGVNYGYTF
J gene: TRBJ2-2; V gene: TRBV9; D gene: TRBD1; CDR3 protein: CASSVSGQGFSGELFF
J gene: TRBJ1-3; V gene: TRBV7-9; D gene: -; CDR3 protein: CASSLATGGGRNTIYF
J gene: TRBJ1-1; V gene: TRBV6-5; D gene: -; CDR3 protein: CASSLNRVSNTEAFF
J gene: TRBJ2-4; V gene: TRBV27; D gene: TRBD2; CDR3 protein: CASRPFGRANIQYF
J gene: TRBJ1-2; V gene: TRBV18; D gene: TRBD1; CDR3 protein: CASSLGQDYGYTF
J gene: TRBJ1-1; V gene: TRBV5-6; D gene: -; CDR3 protein: CASSSRLLLNTEAFF
J gene: TRBJ1-2; V gene: TRBV28; D gene: -; CDR3 protein: CASRSTVDGYTF
J gene: TRBJ1-3; V gene: TRBV30; D gene: TRBD1; CDR3 protein: CAWSEDRGPGNTIYF
J gene: TRBJ1-1; V gene: TRBV5-4; D gene: -; CDR3 protein: CASSFGQMNTEAFF
J gene: TRBJ1-1; V gene: TRBV7-2; D gene: -; CDR3 protein: CASSLRWDSTEAFF
J gene: TRBJ1-2; V gene: TRBV28; D gene: TRBD1; CDR3 protein: CASSLGGTGRNYGYTF
J gene: TRBJ2-5; V gene: TRBV7-9; D gene: TRBD1; CDR3 protein: CASSLGQGWETQYF
J gene: TRBJ1-2; V gene: TRBV7-2; D gene: -; CDR3 protein: CASHPGGGKQGLAGYTF
J gene: TRBJ2-2; V gene: TRBV4-3; D gene: -; CDR3 protein: CASSQVPDFAGELFF
J gene: TRBJ2-2; V gene: TRBV18; D gene: -; CDR3 protein: CASSTNTGELFF
J gene: TRBJ1-5; V gene: TRBV6-6; D gene: -; CDR3 protein: CAITDSARNQPQHF
J gene: TRBJ1-3; V gene: TRBV10-2; D gene: TRBD1; CDR3 protein: CASSETTGDYGNTIYF
J gene: TRBJ1-2; V gene: TRBV30; D gene: -; CDR3 protein: CAWRGTGGVGGYTF
J gene: TRBJ2-7; V gene: TRBV28; D gene: TRBD1; CDR3 protein: CASSKQGAYEQYF
J gene: TRBJ1-1; V gene: TRBV9; D gene: -; CDR3 protein: CASSVALNTEAFF
J gene: TRBJ2-5; V gene: TRBV6-5; D gene: -; CDR3 protein: CASSGGAEKTQYF
J gene: TRBJ1-3; V gene: TRBV4-3; D gene: -; CDR3 protein: CASSQEDTHTIYF